This T cell receptor beta chain was profiled in a study of T cells after yellow fever vaccination. General study results and limits: Among sorted memory subsets on day 0, almost all vaccine-responding clonotypes fell below detection.

Germline lookup yields CDR1 SGHTA and CDR2 FQGNSA. Trimming took 4 bases from V and 1 from J, leaving 8 bases between them. This CDR3 comprises 14 residues. TCRdb re-analysed the 5' RACE reads in MiXCR, keeping a single row per CDR3 protein. Altogether around 50,000 distinct CDR3 sequences are present, around 6.5% being singletons, with the ten largest covering about 10%. This clonotype was found many times. This clonotype was sampled from a man under 40 who received the YFV17D yellow fever vaccine. The chain combines TRBV7-2 with TRBJ1-3; the D is unclear. Sequencing was performed on PBMCs, either bulk or a sorted T-cell subset (CD4+, CD8+, memory, or dextramer-sorted; not recorded which), taken 45 days after the yellow fever booster vaccination. In DNA, the CDR3 is TGTGCCAGCAGCTCACCGGGATCTGGAAACACCATATATTTT. It specifies CASSSPGSGNTIYF. Full variable domain (missing parts from reference TRBV7-2 and TRBJ1-3): GAGVSQSPSNKVTEKGKDVELRCDPISGHTALYWYRQSLGQGLEFLIYFQGNSAPDKSGLPSDRFSAERTGGSVSTLTIQRTQQEDSAVYLCASSSPGSGNTIYFGEGSWLTVV.